Listed below are T cell receptor beta chains from one sample, sequenced in a study of blood T cell repertoires in COVID-19. The repertoire was sequenced with immunoSEQ multiplex PCR; TCRdb's copy has only in-frame clones and lacks some. The sample yields approximately 51,000 clones, about 86% seen once. The sequencing sample was made of peripheral blood. These receptor sequences come from a man aged 40-50 years with active COVID-19. Both conserved end residues are part of each CDR3. The order of the fields is D gene, V gene, J gene, clone size, CDR3 DNA, CDR3 protein. A D gene is named only where the DNA matches it firmly. Not all rows give a size; the values are once, few, many and, for expanded clones, a class.

>.|TRBV5-1|TRBJ1-6|.
TGCGCCAGCAGCTTGGCAGGAAATTCACCCCTCCACTTT
CASSLAGNSPLHF
>.|TRBV19|TRBJ1-1|.
TGTGCCAGTAGTTCCAGGGGTGGAGGTACTGAAGCTTTCTTT
CASSSRGGGTEAFF
>TRBD1|TRBV5-6|TRBJ1-1|.
TGTGCCAGCAGCTCGGACAGGGGATTGGTAGTTCGTGAAGCTTTCTTT
CASSSDRGLVVREAFF
>TRBD1|TRBV6-1|TRBJ2-6|once
TGTGCCAGCAGTGAACCTGCAGGGGGCATTTCTGGGGCCAACGTCCTGACTTTC
CASSEPAGGISGANVLTF
>.|TRBV4-1|TRBJ2-5|.
TGCGCCAGCAGCCAAGGCGCTGCGGTGTACCAAGAGACCCAGTACTTC
CASSQGAAVYQETQYF
>TRBD2|TRBV27|TRBJ2-7|.
TGTGCCAGCAGTTTAGGAGCGGGAGCTGAGCAGTACTTC
CASSLGAGAEQYF
>.|TRBV23-1|TRBJ2-5|once
TGCGCCAAAGGTGAGGGTTGGGAAGTTGAGACCCAGTACTTC
CAKGEGWEVETQYF
>TRBD2|TRBV2|TRBJ2-1|.
TGTGCCAGCTCACTAGCGGGAGCCAATGAGCAGTTCTTC
CASSLAGANEQFF
>.|TRBV5-6|TRBJ1-3|.
TGTGCCAGCAGCTTAACCGGGACTCCCGCCGGGACCATATATTTT
CASSLTGTPAGTIYF
>TRBD2|TRBV29-1|TRBJ2-3|few
TGCAGCGTTGAAGTCCTAGCGGGAGTATATACGCAGTATTTT
CSVEVLAGVYTQYF
>TRBD2|TRBV10-2|TRBJ2-7|.
TGCGCCAGCGGAAAAACGGGGACTAGGGCCTACGAGCAGTACTTC
CASGKTGTRAYEQYF
>TRBD2|TRBV28|TRBJ2-3|.
TGTGCCAGCAGAAAAACGCCGGGACTAGCGGGATATGATACGCAGTATTTT
CASRKTPGLAGYDTQYF
>TRBD2|TRBV18|TRBJ2-6|.
TGTGCCAGCTCACCACGGGGAGGGGACTCTGGGGCCAACGTCCTGACTTTC
CASSPRGGDSGANVLTF
>.|TRBV11-1|TRBJ2-7|.
TGTGCCAGCAGCACTACGGATTCCTACGAGCAGTACTTC
CASSTTDSYEQYF
>.|TRBV29-1|TRBJ1-1|.
TGCAGCGTTGAAGTGGTTGCGGGGGATGGGGCTTTCTTT
CSVEVVAGDGAFF
>TRBD2|TRBV5-6|TRBJ2-3|.
TGTGCCAGCAGCTTGGCCTCAGCGGGAGGGGTGGATACGCAGTATTTT
CASSLASAGGVDTQYF
>TRBD1|TRBV28|TRBJ1-1|.
TGTGCCAGCAGTTCGGACAGGATTAACACTGAAGCTTTCTTT
CASSSDRINTEAFF
>.|TRBV28|TRBJ1-1|.
TGTGCCAGCAGTGCCTTGAGGGGGGGCGTCACTGAAGCTTTCTTT
CASSALRGGVTEAFF
>TRBD1|TRBV29-1|TRBJ1-1|.
TGCAGCGTTGTGACAGGGCTCATGAACACTGAAGCTTTCTTT
CSVVTGLMNTEAFF
>TRBD1|TRBV7-3|TRBJ2-2|.
TGTGCCAGCAGCTCCGGGACAGGGGATTCCTACACCGGGGAGCTGTTTTTT
CASSSGTGDSYTGELFF
>.|TRBV28|TRBJ1-5|.
TGTGCCAGCCGTTCAGGGGATCAGCCCCAGCATTTT
CASRSGDQPQHF
>.|TRBV28|TRBJ1-1|.
TGTGCCAGCAGTTTAGGCGGGGGGATGAACACTGAAGCTTTCTTT
CASSLGGGMNTEAFF
>.|TRBV5-1|TRBJ1-2|once
TGCGCCAGCAGCTTGGACGGGGGGCAGAGCTATGGCTACACCTTC
CASSLDGGQSYGYTF
>.|TRBV18|TRBJ1-3|many
TGTGCCAGCTCACCAGCCCAGGGTGGAAACACCATATATTTT
CASSPAQGGNTIYF
>TRBD1|TRBV7-6|TRBJ1-2|.
TGTGCCAGCAGCTCCCGCCGTTTGGGGACAGGCTATGGCTACACCTTC
CASSSRRLGTGYGYTF
>TRBD2|TRBV2|TRBJ2-7|.
TGTGCCAGGGGGACTAGCGGAACCTACGAGCAGTACTTC
CARGTSGTYEQYF
>TRBD2|TRBV7-2|TRBJ2-1|once
TGTGCCAGCAGCTTAGCGGGGACTAGCTCGGTCTTC
CASSLAGTSSVF
>TRBD1|TRBV11-2|TRBJ2-2|.
TGTGCCAGCAGCTCACCCAGGGGGTCCGGGGAGCTGTTTTTT
CASSSPRGSGELFF
>.|TRBV29-1|TRBJ2-3|.
TGCAGCGTCCGATGGGGGCGGGGGACAGATACGCAGTATTTT
CSVRWGRGTDTQYF
>.|TRBV28|TRBJ1-5|.
TGTGCCAGCAGTCGCAGGAGAGGGGGAGGCAATCAGCCCCAGCATTTT
CASSRRRGGGNQPQHF
>TRBD2|TRBV5-1|TRBJ2-5|.
TGCGCCAGCAGCTTGGTAGGACTAGCGGTCCAAGAGACCCAGTACTTC
CASSLVGLAVQETQYF
>TRBD2|TRBV3-1/TRBV3-2|TRBJ2-3|.
TGTGCCAGCAGCCAAGGTATTAGCGGGAGAAGGCAAGATACGCAGTATTTT
CASSQGISGRRQDTQYF
>.|TRBV6-2/TRBV6-3|TRBJ1-4|.
TGTGCCAGCAGTTCCCCCCGGGGTATTCTTAATGAAAAACTGTTTTTT
CASSSPRGILNEKLFF
>.|TRBV5-1|TRBJ2-5|.
TGCGCCAGCAGCTTGGTTACAGGGAGTGGAGAGACCCAGTACTTC
CASSLVTGSGETQYF
>.|TRBV19|TRBJ2-1|.
TGTGCCAGTAGTAGCAGGGCCAATGAGCAGTTCTTC
CASSSRANEQFF
>.|TRBV5-1|TRBJ1-4|.
TGCGCCAGCAGCTTGGGCCAGGGTAGTGAAAAACTGTTTTTT
CASSLGQGSEKLFF
>TRBD2|TRBV19|TRBJ2-1|.
TGTGCCAGCGGGGGACTAGCGGACTACAATGAGCAGTTCTTC
CASGGLADYNEQFF
>.|TRBV5-1|TRBJ1-2|few
TGCGCCAGCAGCAGTTCCGGGAGCCCACTCGATGGCTACACCTTC
CASSSSGSPLDGYTF
>TRBD1|TRBV28|TRBJ1-2|.
TGTGCCAGCAGTCCCGGGACAGCCTCCTATGGCTACACCTTC
CASSPGTASYGYTF
>TRBD2|TRBV19|TRBJ2-1|once
TGTGCCAGCCAGCAGACGGGACTAGCGAACTTTGTCGGCAATGAGCAGTTCTTC
CASQQTGLANFVGNEQFF
>.|TRBV29-1|TRBJ1-1|.
TGCAGCGGTAGCCGCGGGGACACTGAAGCTTTCTTT
CSGSRGDTEAFF
>TRBD2|TRBV7-7|TRBJ2-5|once
TGTGCCAGCAGACTAGGTGCGGGAGGGCCGGAAGAGACCCAGTACTTC
CASRLGAGGPEETQYF
>.|TRBV9|TRBJ2-1|once
TGTGCCAGCAGCGTTCAGGATTCCCAGACATACAATGAGCAGTTCTTC
CASSVQDSQTYNEQFF
>.|TRBV2|TRBJ2-5|.
TGTGCCAGCACCAGGGGATCCGGCGAGACCCAGTACTTC
CASTRGSGETQYF
>.|TRBV6-5|TRBJ1-1|few
TGTGCCAGCAGTTCATCCTTTGACAGTGACTTT
CASSSSFDSDF
>.|TRBV20-1|TRBJ1-2|.
TGCAGTGCTAGAGTCCCATATGGCTACACCTTC
CSARVPYGYTF
>.|TRBV30|TRBJ2-7|.
TGTGCCTGGAAGCCACAGGGTAAAGAGCAGTACTTC
CAWKPQGKEQYF
>TRBD1|TRBV30|TRBJ1-6|.
TGTGCCTGGGGGCTTAGTCTCGCAGGGGGTTCACCCCTCCACTTT
CAWGLSLAGGSPLHF